What follows describes a single T cell receptor beta chain. This clonotype is assessed as medium-sized (0.01 to 0.1%). The antigen it recognizes is unknown. Per-nucleotide qualities are absent, and no much larger clonotype sits a single base away. Ends trimmed: V by 3 bases, J by 8 bases; bases unmatched to a gene: 8. The germline V gene (reference sequence) gives CDR1 as MNHEY and CDR2 as SMNVEV. The CDR3 covers 15 residues, taking in both the cysteine and the phenylalanine. The kept DNA is CDR3 alone, 45 bases in frame from the first base. The sequencer was an Illumina MiSeq. TRB rearrangements were amplified by multiplex PCR with BIOMED2 TRB-A/B primer pools. Two consecutive PCRs added Illumina-compatible adapters and 7-nucleotide sample barcodes to the amplicons. All library PCRs used Phusion HS II polymerase. Amplicons were purified from gel with the NucleoSpin Gel and PCR Clean-up kit, quantified on Qubit, and pooled at approximately 4.1 nM. Before Illumina next-generation sequencing, the quality of the amplicon pool was assessed on an Agilent 2100 Bioanalyzer. The original pipeline was this. Annotation of TRB rearrangements was done in MiXCR 3.0.8 with the default MiXCR reference library. Non-productive reads and sequences with fewer than 2 reads were removed, and each unique CDR3 nucleotide sequence was counted as one clone. R 3.5.1 was used to calculate clonality, diversity, richness and V-J gene usage. GLIPH2 was used to cluster TCRs based on CDR3 similarity, and OLGA was used to calculate the generation probabilities. GLIPH2 clusters were kept only when the clusters contained at least four unique TCR clonotypes present in at least three individuals. In TCRdb, the public reads were trimmed at Q25 with fastp and aligned with MiXCR, with productive beta chains retained. Every entry covers one CDR3 protein and lists the most common genes and DNA from its rows. The V and J calls come from TCRdb's annotation, not from the publication. Counted in this sample were roughly 5,200 distinct CDR3 sequences; 25% to 35% of them appeared once. The ten largest clones capture under 6.5% of the sample.

This sample is part of a study of T and B cells in COVID-19 patients (dated by TCRdb to the early 2020s). The study in broad terms: Using TRB and IGH repertoire sequencing of peripheral blood, the study characterized adaptive immunity in COVID-19 patients who had active infection or had recovered. As many as 9 follow-up blood samples were taken per patient, and some of the samples covered different disease stages within the same individual. Patients in the recovered cohort had a median age of around 34 years, compared with around 70 years for patients in the active-infection cohort. Of the 20 patients in the active-infection cohort, approximately 12 were critically ill and needed mechanical ventilation or ECMO. Over 7.5 million TCR sequences were analysed from a TCR and BCR sequence repository that comprised 37 patients and approximately 69 time points. A recovered cohort comprised roughly 18 patients contributing fewer than 25 samples, mostly after mild to moderate COVID-19 managed as outpatients. Two patients belonged to both the recovered and active cohorts because samples were available from active disease and after recovery. Comorbidities linked to unfavorable COVID-19 outcome were present in about 90% of the roughly 20 patients in the active-infection cohort. For the repertoire analyses, the comparison was an age-matched reference group of roughly 39 healthy donors who were negative for COVID-19 antibodies. Paper-wide results and their limitations: Patients with COVID-19 were reported to show strongly skewed TRBV/TRBJ gene usage. Specific T cell subsets (CD4+/Treg/CD8+) and sorted SARS-CoV-2-responsive or tetramer+ T cells had not yet been sequenced, and these experiments were ongoing. The cohort was considered too small to assess HLA contributions to COVID-19 susceptibility or severity. The recovered cohort had approximately 2,500 exclusive TCR clusters, including around 30 low-pGen clusters. The reported TCR clusters were stated to require prospective validation before clinical use. In active COVID-19, TRB repertoires were highly clonal, while at recovery, diversity and richness increased above the levels seen in healthy donors. Few blood samples were available from mildly ill patients while symptoms were present or from severe cases at early time points.

Genomic DNA extracted from blood, in amounts of about 240-550 ng, served as the starting material for amplifying TRB repertoires. The sequence came from a human donor with active COVID-19. Sequencing used blood. The rearrangement combines TRBV27 with TRBJ1-4; 8 of the junction bases match TRBD1. The sequenced DNA is TGTGCCAGCAGTTTCCAAGACAGGGGCGGAGAAAAACTGTTTTTT. This codes for CASSFQDRGGEKLFF.